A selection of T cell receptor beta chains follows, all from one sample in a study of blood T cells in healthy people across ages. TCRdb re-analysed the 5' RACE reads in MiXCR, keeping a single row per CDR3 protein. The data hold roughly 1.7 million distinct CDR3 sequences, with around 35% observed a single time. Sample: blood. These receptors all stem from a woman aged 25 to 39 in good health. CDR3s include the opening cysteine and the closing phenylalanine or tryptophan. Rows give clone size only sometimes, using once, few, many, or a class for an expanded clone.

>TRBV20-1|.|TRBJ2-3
CSAKKYSTDTQYF
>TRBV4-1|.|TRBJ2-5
CASSQGLAGGSTRETQYF
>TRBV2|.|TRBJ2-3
CASRGLAGDTDTQYF
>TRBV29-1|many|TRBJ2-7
CSVQAGGHEQYF
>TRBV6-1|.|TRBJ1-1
CASSAWTGISEAFF
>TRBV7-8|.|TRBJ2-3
CASSLSARDRGLESTDTQYF
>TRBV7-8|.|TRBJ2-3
CASSFRMIPDTQYF
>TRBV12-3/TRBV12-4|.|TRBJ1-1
CAGSLGLVGAFF
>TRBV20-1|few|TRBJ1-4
CSATGQGKEKLFF
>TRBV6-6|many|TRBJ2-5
CASSISGGASIQYF
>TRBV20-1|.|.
CSAAPGTPYEQYF
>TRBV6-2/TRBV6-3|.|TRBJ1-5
CASSNSRRGAGQPLHF
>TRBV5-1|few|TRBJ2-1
CASSSPTGTSGYNEQFF
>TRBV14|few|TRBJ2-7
CASSRSDSYYEQYF
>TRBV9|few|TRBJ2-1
CASSVNDYNEQFF
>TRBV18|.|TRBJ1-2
CASSPGDTHNYGYTF
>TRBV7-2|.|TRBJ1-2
CASSLGRAGDYGYTF
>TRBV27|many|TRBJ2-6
CASSFLSSGPSGANVLTF
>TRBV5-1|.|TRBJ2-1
CASGSVTYNEQFF
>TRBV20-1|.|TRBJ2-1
CSAPRTDYNEQFF
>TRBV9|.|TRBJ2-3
CASSVLAGAFTDTQYF
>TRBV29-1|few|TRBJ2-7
CSVEDPARGYEQYF
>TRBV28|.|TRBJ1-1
CASRRTGILGAEAFF
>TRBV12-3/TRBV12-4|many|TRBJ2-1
CASSTSGRLFF
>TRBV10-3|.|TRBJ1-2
CATSAGPLGYGYTF
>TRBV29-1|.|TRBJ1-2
CSVEVNYYGYTF
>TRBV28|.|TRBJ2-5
CASKLGASGKETQYF
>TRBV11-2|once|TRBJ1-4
CASSQTAEKLFF
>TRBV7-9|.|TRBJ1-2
CASSLTSQGPYGYTF
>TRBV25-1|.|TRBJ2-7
CASNGESLRHEQYF
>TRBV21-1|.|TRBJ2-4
CARELGVAKNIQYF
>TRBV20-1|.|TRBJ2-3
CSALITGAGGDTQYF
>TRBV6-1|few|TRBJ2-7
CASSKTEPAREQYF
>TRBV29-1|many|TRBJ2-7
CSVEDRDEQYF
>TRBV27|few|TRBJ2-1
CASSLGGMDEQFF
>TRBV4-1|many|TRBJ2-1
CASRETAGGNDEQFF
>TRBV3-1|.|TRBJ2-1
CASSQGVASNEQFF
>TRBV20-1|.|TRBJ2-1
CSAGRGGGAINEQFF
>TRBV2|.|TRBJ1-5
CASSETTANIQPQHF
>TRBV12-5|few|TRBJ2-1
CASGLSGAGGRNEQFF
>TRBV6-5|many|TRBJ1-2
CASTRGENYGYTF
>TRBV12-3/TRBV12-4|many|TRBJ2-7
CASSLEPTYEQYF
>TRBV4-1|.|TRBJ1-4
CASSQGQGAGEKLFF
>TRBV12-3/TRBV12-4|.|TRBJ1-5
CASSPRETNQPQHF
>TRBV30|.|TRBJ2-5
CAWSVIGRYVHQYF
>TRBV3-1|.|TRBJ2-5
CASSQGRGTETQYF
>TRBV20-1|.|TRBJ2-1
CSASYKGWNNEQFF
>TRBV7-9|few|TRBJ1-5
CASSLGTAPFNQPQHF
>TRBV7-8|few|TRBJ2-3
CASSLRQGPSRTDTQYF
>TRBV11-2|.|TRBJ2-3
CASSLRGYSTDMQYF
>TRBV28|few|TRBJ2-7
CATLGGVSYEQYF